Below, 31 T cell receptor beta chains from the same sample are listed, as sequenced in a study of Ad26.COV2.S vaccination and SARS-CoV-2 variants. Treatment denoted: about 20 received Ad26.COV2.S at low or high dose, single or two shots; five or six received placebo; per-sample allocation not given. Material that was analyzed had been drawn on day 63 after the first vaccine or placebo injection. Assay: immunoSEQ multiplex PCR; the TCRdb copy retains only in-frame clones and omits some. The sample lists around 370,000 clones, more than 75% occurring once. The sequences come from peripheral blood, collected in a trial of Ad26.COV2.S vaccine versus placebo. These receptors originate from a person aged 18-60 years who received the Ad26.COV2.S COVID-19 vaccine or a placebo.

The rearrangement uses TRBV7-9 and TRBJ1-3, with TRBD1 as a possible D gene (6 bases). CDR3 length: 18 residues. Per germline, CDR1 SEHNR and CDR2 FQNEAQ (reference sequence). V was clipped by 7 bases and J by 0 bases, with 22 bases between them. DNA for the CDR3: TGTGCCAGCACCCGCTCGGCCCAGGGGTACCTCTCTGGAAACACCATATATTTT. The encoded protein is CASTRSAQGYLSGNTIYF.

This sequence joins TRBV15 and TRBJ1-6; TRBD1 is a possible D gene (5 bases). Germline loops: CDR1 LNHNV, CDR2 YYDKDF (reference sequence). The V and J ends lost 7 bases and 6 bases respectively, with 10 bases between them. The CDR3 is made up of 13 amino acids. CDR3 sequence (DNA): TGTGCCACCACTGAGACAGTTAATTCACCCCTCCACTTT. Translation gives CATTETVNSPLHF.

The genes are TRBV14 and TRBJ1-2; D is possibly TRBD1 (5 bases). CDR3 length: 14 residues. Germline V gives CDR1 SGHDN, CDR2 FVKESK. V gave up 0 bases and J gave up 3 bases, with 8 bases separating them. The CDR3, as DNA: TGTGCCAGCAGCCAAGATTTGGGGGACTATGGCTACACCTTC. It specifies CASSQDLGDYGYTF.

The V call is TRBV11-2, the J call TRBJ2-5; D may be TRBD2 (6 bases). The germline V gene has CDR1 SGHAT and CDR2 FQNNGV. The CDR3 length is 16 residues. The germline V and J ends were trimmed by 4 bases and 9 bases, with 24 bases remaining between them. The CDR3 sequence: CASSSDPLARAGSQYF. Here the CDR3 DNA reads TGTGCCAGCAGCTCAGACCCTCTAGCGCGTGCTGGGTCCCAGTACTTC.

V is TRBV27 and J is TRBJ1-5; TRBD1 agrees at 7 bases. There are 14 residues in the CDR3. Trimming took 6 bases from V and 2 from J; bases not matched to a gene: 4. Germline values: CDR1 MNHEY, CDR2 SMNVEV (reference sequence). Written as DNA, the CDR3 is TGTGCCAGCAGACTAACAGGGGGCAATCAGCCCCAGCATTTT. Translated, it gives CASRLTGGNQPQHF.

This chain links TRBV12-3 or TRBV12-4 with TRBJ2-1; D not certain. The CDR3 runs 13 residues. V was shortened by 3 bases and J by 3 bases, with 6 bases between the two germline ends. CDR3 in DNA: TGTGCCAGCAGTTTTTACTACTACAATGAGCAGTTCTTC. Its protein product is CASSFYYYNEQFF.

V is TRBV14 and J is TRBJ2-3; D may be TRBD1 (6 bases). Deletions cut 3 bases from V and 2 bases from J, with 24 bases between. The germline V gene encodes CDR1 SGHDN and CDR2 FVKESK. The CDR3 extends over 19 amino acids. The DNA of the CDR3 is TGTGCCAGCAGCCACCTGACAGGAAAGCGGAGCCACCACACAGATACGCAGTATTTT. It encodes CASSHLTGKRSHHTDTQYF.

The chain uses TRBV7-9 and TRBJ2-3; TRBD2 matches at 10 bases. The trim removed 3 bases at V and 0 bases at J, leaving 3 bases unmatched. This CDR3 has 16 amino acids. CDR1 SEHNR and CDR2 FQNEAQ come from the germline V gene (reference sequence). The CDR3 DNA sequence: TGTGCCAGCAGCTTGAGAGCGGGAGGGAGCACAGATACGCAGTATTTT. Residues: CASSLRAGGSTDTQYF.

The chain employs TRBV6-5 and TRBJ2-2; D is unresolved. The CDR3 has 12 residues. Trimming removed 4 bases at V and 4 bases at J, with 4 bases between. CDR1 and CDR2 from the germline V gene are MNHEY and SVGAGI. CDR3 in DNA: TGTGCCAGCAGTTCGTCCACCGGGGAGCTGTTTTTT. Protein: CASSSSTGELFF.

This clone was observed a single time. V usage is TRBV5-5 and J usage is TRBJ1-6; D perhaps matches TRBD1 (6 bases). Per germline, CDR1 SGHKS and CDR2 YYEKEE (reference sequence). This CDR3 is built from 15 residues. V shed 2 bases and J shed 12 bases, with 18 bases lying between them. CDR3 bases: TGTGCCAGCAGCTTAACACAGGGTGATTTGATACCCCTCCACTTT. Its protein product is CASSLTQGDLIPLHF.

The CDR3 DNA follows: TGTGCCAGCAGTTTTCACGCTTCCCGGTACCAAGAGACCCAGTACTTC. It translates to CASSFHASRYQETQYF. The chain carries TRBV28 and TRBJ2-5; D is ambiguous. The CDR3 runs to 16 residues. Trimming took off 3 bases at V and 0 bases at J, with 14 bases between the two ends. Germline V gives CDR1 MDHEN, CDR2 SYDVKM.

The gene calls are TRBV7-2 and TRBJ2-7; D may be TRBD2 (5 bases). V lost 6 bases to trimming and J lost 7 bases, with 22 bases between them. Germline V gives CDR1 SGHTA, CDR2 FQGNSA. The CDR3 contains 15 residues. The CDR3 here is CASSSPGMSLREQYF. CDR3 DNA sequence: TGTGCCAGCAGTTCTCCCGGGATGTCCCTTAGGGAGCAGTACTTC.

V and J are TRBV14 and TRBJ2-1, with TRBD2 matching over 10 bases. The CDR3 extends over 16 amino acids. The germline V gene encodes CDR1 SGHDN and CDR2 FVKESK. Germline trimming cut 3 bases from V and 8 bases from J; bases unmatched to any gene: 10. Here the CDR3 reads CASSQLTSGWGDEQFF. CDR3 nucleotide sequence: TGTGCCAGCAGCCAGCTGACTAGCGGGTGGGGGGATGAGCAGTTCTTC.

This clone occurred once. The rearrangement uses TRBV6-2 or TRBV6-3 and TRBJ2-5; weak D call: TRBD2 (6 bases). The CDR3 has 18 amino acids. V dropped 2 bases and J dropped 5 bases, with 24 bases sitting between them. Germline V gene sequence: CDR1 MNHEY, CDR2 SVGEGT. The CDR3 nucleotides are TGTGCCAGCAGTTACGGGGCGGGACTCCCGAGGTTCCGGGAGACCCAGTACTTC. Protein product: CASSYGAGLPRFRETQYF.

This sequence joins TRBV30 and TRBJ2-7; 8 bases fit TRBD1. V was pared by 5 bases and J by 4 bases, with 7 bases of the junction left unmatched. From germline, CDR1 is GTSNPN and CDR2 SVGIG (reference sequence). The CDR3 totals 13 residues. CDR3 residues: CAWGTGTGYEQYF. The CDR3 DNA reads TGTGCCTGGGGAACCGGGACAGGATACGAGCAGTACTTC.

The gene calls are TRBV19 and TRBJ2-7, with D perhaps assigned TRBD1 or TRBD2 (5 bases each). Germline CDR1 LNHDA, CDR2 SQIVND (reference sequence). There are 15 residues in the CDR3. Trimming stripped 2 bases from V and 2 bases from J, with 13 bases between. CDR3 in DNA: TGTGCCAGTAGTATATTTTCGGGGCCCGCCTACGAGCAGTACTTC. This codes for CASSIFSGPAYEQYF.

This chain joins TRBV6-5 and TRBJ2-5; TRBD1 matches 8 bases. The J segment lost 5 bases and the V segment lost 4 bases, leaving 12 bases of the junction unmatched. The germline CDR1 and CDR2 sequences are MNHEY and SVGAGI. The CDR3 length is 16 residues. DNA for the CDR3: TGTGCCAGCAGTTCCGAAGGGACAGGTCGAGGGGAGACCCAGTACTTC. Its translation is CASSSEGTGRGETQYF.

The chain couples TRBV5-1 to TRBJ2-1; no clear D gene. The CDR3 consists of 12 residues. Germline loops: CDR1 SGHRS, CDR2 YFSETQ. V gave up 4 bases and J gave up 15 bases, with 17 bases separating them. The CDR3 region is CASSLDSIPLFF. In DNA form, the CDR3 reads TGCGCCAGCAGCCTCGACTCGATCCCCTTGTTCTTC.

The genes are TRBV20-1 and TRBJ1-1, with D hard to call. The CDR3 runs 11 residues. Germline lookup yields CDR1 DFQATT and CDR2 SNEGSKA (reference sequence). The V gene lost 3 bases and the J gene lost 3 bases, with 5 bases spanning the gap. Here the CDR3 DNA reads TGCAGTGCTAGGTCGGACACTGAAGCTTTCTTT. It codes for CSARSDTEAFF.

This chain uses TRBV6-5 with TRBJ2-1; 8 bases align to TRBD2. This CDR3 is built from 15 residues. Trimming removed 3 bases from V and 8 bases from J; junction bases left unmatched: 9. Germline values: CDR1 MNHEY, CDR2 SVGAGI. The CDR3 DNA reads as TGTGCCAGCAGTTATACGTCGAGCGGGAGTCATGAGCAGTTCTTC. Protein sequence: CASSYTSSGSHEQFF.

The rearrangement joins TRBV28 to TRBJ2-5; 14 bases fit TRBD2. The CDR3 runs 16 residues. Germline-derived CDR1 and CDR2 are MDHEN and SYDVKM. After removal of 3 bases from V and 6 bases from J, the junction contained 6 bases not matched to a gene. The CDR3 DNA follows: TGTGCCAGCAGTTTGTACGGGACTAGCGGGAGTAAGACCCAGTACTTC. Amino acids: CASSLYGTSGSKTQYF. Full variable domain (rest looked up from reference TRBV28 and TRBJ2-5): DVKVTQSSRYLVKRTGEKVFLECVQDMDHENMFWYRQDPGLGLRLIYFSYDVKMKEKGDIPEGYSVSREKKERFSLILESASTNQTSMYLCASSLYGTSGSKTQYFGPGTRLLVL.

The chain recombines TRBV13 with TRBJ2-2; 11 bases match TRBD2. CDR1 PRHDT and CDR2 FYEKMQ come from the germline V gene (reference sequence). V shed 5 bases, J shed 0 bases, and the junction held 8 bases outside the gene matches. This CDR3 is built from 18 residues. The CDR3 reads CASSPRLAGFSNTGELFF. For the CDR3, the DNA is TGTGCCAGCAGCCCGAGACTAGCGGGATTCTCGAACACCGGGGAGCTGTTTTTT.

This clone has a handful of counts. The chain employs TRBV6-5 and TRBJ2-6, with no clear D. V lost 0 bases and J lost 3, with 0 bases in between. Germline V gene data show CDR1 as MNHEY and CDR2 as SVGAGI. CDR3 length: 13 amino acids. CDR3 protein: CASSYSGANVLTF. CDR3 coding DNA: TGTGCCAGCAGTTACTCTGGGGCCAACGTCCTGACTTTC.

This clone was observed a handful of times. The chain links TRBV10-3 to TRBJ1-2; 8 positions match TRBD1. J gave up 6 bases and V 4 bases, and 4 bases lay outside the gene matches. CDR3 length: 13 amino acids. CDR1 ENHRY and CDR2 SYGVKD come from the germline V gene. The CDR3 protein is CAISADRGNGYTF. The CDR3 region has the DNA TGTGCCATCAGTGCCGACAGGGGAAATGGCTACACCTTC.

The rearrangement links TRBV5-8 to TRBJ2-7; 10 positions match TRBD1. The CDR3 has 15 amino acids. Germline V lookup: CDR1 SGHTS, CDR2 YDEGEE. After removal of 0 bases from V and 2 bases from J, the junction contained 2 bases not matched to a gene. The CDR3 DNA follows: TGTGCCAGCAGCTTGGAGGGACAGGGGACCTACGAGCAGTACTTC. Translating gives CASSLEGQGTYEQYF.

DNA for the CDR3: TGTGCCAGCAGTTCCCTTTCCGGGGAGCTGTTTTTT. It yields the protein CASSSLSGELFF. V is TRBV6-2 or TRBV6-3 and J is TRBJ2-2; D call uncertain. V was cut by 4 bases and J by 6 bases, with 6 bases left in between. The CDR3 extends over 12 amino acids. The germline V gene encodes CDR1 MNHEY and CDR2 SVGEGT.

The rearrangement links TRBV4-3 to TRBJ2-1, with no clear D. This CDR3 is built from 16 residues. Germline CDR1 is LGHNA and CDR2 is YSLEER. V was shortened by 0 bases and J by 0 bases, with 9 bases between the two germline ends. The DNA for the CDR3 is TGCGCCAGCAGCCAAGAGGCCCCGAGCTCCTACAATGAGCAGTTCTTC. Amino acid sequence: CASSQEAPSSYNEQFF.

The chain carries TRBV27 and TRBJ2-1; 11 nucleotides line up with TRBD2. The CDR3 sequence is 17 residues long. Germline CDR1 reads MNHEY; CDR2 reads SMNVEV (reference sequence). The ends lost 3 bases at V and 3 bases at J; junction bases unmatched: 7. The CDR3 sequence is CASSFLAGGWGYNEQFF. In DNA, the CDR3 is TGTGCCAGCAGTTTCCTAGCGGGAGGCTGGGGCTACAATGAGCAGTTCTTC.

DNA for the CDR3: TGTGCCAGCAGCTTGGGGAGGGCACTCTACAATGAGCAGTTCTTC. This gives the protein CASSLGRALYNEQFF. This chain connects TRBV5-6 to TRBJ2-1; TRBD2 is a possible D gene (6 bases). From germline, CDR1 is SGHDT and CDR2 YYEEEE. Trimming took off 0 bases at V and 3 bases at J, with 10 bases between the two ends. CDR3 length: 15 amino acids.

J is TRBJ2-1 and V is TRBV7-6; 9 positions match TRBD1. From germline, CDR1 is SGHVS and CDR2 FNYEAQ. The J segment lost 3 bases and the V segment lost 1 base, leaving 1 base of the junction unmatched. This CDR3 region has 15 residues. The CDR3 bases are TGTGCCAGCAGCTTAGGGGGACAGGGCTACAATGAGCAGTTCTTC. Translating gives CASSLGGQGYNEQFF.

The gene calls are TRBV10-3 and TRBJ1-6; D gene ambiguous. The V end lost 5 bases, the J end lost 4 bases, and 15 bases lay between the germline ends. The V gene's germline CDR1 is ENHRY and CDR2 SYGVKD. This CDR3 is built from 16 residues. The CDR3 loop is CAISPGGDGYNSPLHF. For the CDR3, the DNA is TGTGCCATCAGTCCGGGTGGGGATGGGTATAATTCACCCCTCCACTTT.